The 9 T cell receptor beta chains in this list originate from one sample, sequenced in a study of cytomegalovirus exposure and HLA in healthy donors. The table came from immunoSEQ multiplex PCR; TCRdb's copy has only in-frame clones and leaves some out. Of 100,000 to 150,000 clones in the sample, roughly 86% are singletons; the top ten hold approximately 3.3%. Sequenced input: PBMCs. The receptors derive from a man younger than 45 in good health and CMV-seronegative.

V gene TRBV11-2 combines with J gene TRBJ2-3; 7 bases line up with TRBD2. The CDR3 sequence is 17 residues long. V shed 2 bases and J 6 bases; nucleotides not matched to a gene: 14. The V gene's germline CDR1 is SGHAT and CDR2 FQNNGV. CDR3 coding DNA: TGTGCCAGCAGCTTATCGTTGGGGCGGGGGAGGAGGGATACGCAGTATTTT. This gives the protein CASSLSLGRGRRDTQYF.

The DNA of the CDR3 is TGTGCCAGTAGGGGCCCCGGGACAGGCGGCTTCTATGGCTACACCTTC. It translates to CASRGPGTGGFYGYTF. The J gene is TRBJ1-2, the V gene TRBV19; TRBD1 agrees at 8 bases. The CDR3 has 16 amino acids. Germline CDR1 and CDR2: LNHDA and SQIVND (reference sequence). Trimming at V came to 6 bases and at J to 4 bases, leaving 13 bases not matched to a gene.

This chain links TRBV29-1 with TRBJ1-2, with 7 positions matching TRBD1. The CDR3 is 18 residues long. Germline CDR1 reads SQVTM; CDR2 reads ANQGSEA. V was clipped by 3 bases and J by 4 bases; unmatched bases: 20. This chain's CDR3 is CSVDGSRGGGVPIYGYTF. As DNA, the CDR3 is TGCAGCGTTGATGGGAGTCGAGGGGGCGGAGTACCAATCTATGGCTACACCTTC.

The CDR3 is CASSLASNYGYTF. The CDR3 DNA is TGTGCCAGCAGCTTAGCGAGTAACTATGGCTACACCTTC. The chain links TRBV7-2 to TRBJ1-2; D gene ambiguous. V was cut by 0 bases and J by 1 base, with 3 bases left in between. In germline, CDR1 is SGHTA, CDR2 FQGNSA. The CDR3 covers 13 residues.

The gene calls are TRBV5-6 and TRBJ2-6, with TRBD1 matching over 7 bases. Germline V CDR1 and CDR2: SGHDT, YYEEEE. The CDR3 is made up of 18 amino acids. V dropped 0 bases and J dropped 0; count of bases not matched to a gene: 6. CDR3 in amino acids: CASSLEGAAPSGANVLTF. In nucleotides, the CDR3 is TGTGCCAGCAGCTTGGAGGGGGCGGCCCCCTCTGGGGCCAACGTCCTGACTTTC.

The rearrangement joins TRBV29-1 to TRBJ2-3, with D perhaps matching TRBD2 (6 bases). Deletions cut 8 bases from V and 6 bases from J, with 15 bases between. The CDR3 has 12 residues. Germline V gene lookup returns CDR1 SQVTM and CDR2 ANQGSEA. CDR3 bases: TGCAGCCTGATCATTGGGGGGGATACGCAGTATTTT. It codes for CSLIIGGDTQYF.

This chain links TRBV4-1 with TRBJ2-4; 10 bases agree with TRBD2. Germline CDR1 is MGHRA and CDR2 is YSYEKL. The CDR3 loop spans 14 amino acids. The junction had 1 base not matched to a gene; V was cut back by 2 bases and J by 6 bases. CDR3 loop: CASSQRTSGNIQYF. The CDR3 region has the DNA TGCGCCAGCAGCCAAAGGACTAGCGGAAACATTCAGTACTTC.

The chain combines TRBV4-1 with TRBJ2-1; possibly TRBD2 for D (6 bases). CDR3 length: 15 amino acids. CDR1 and CDR2 from the germline V gene are MGHRA and YSYEKL. V lost 4 bases and J 9 bases, leaving 19 bases between the germline ends. CDR3 sequence (DNA): TGCGCCAGCAGCCTCGGACTGGGCCCCGGGAGTGAGCAGTTCTTC. Translation gives CASSLGLGPGSEQFF.

This clone has a handful of counts. This chain joins TRBV5-8 and TRBJ1-5, with 9 bases fitting TRBD1. The CDR3 consists of 16 residues. Germline V CDR1 and CDR2: SGHTS, YDEGEE. J gave up 0 bases and V 4 bases, and 5 bases lay outside the gene matches. CDR3 nucleotide sequence: TGTGCCAGCAGCCCCGGGACAGGGCTTAGCAATCAGCCCCAGCATTTT. It specifies CASSPGTGLSNQPQHF.